This TCR beta chain was sequenced for a study of somatic mutations in cytotoxic T cells in rheumatoid arthritis. Clones were sequenced by immunoSEQ multiplex PCR, and TCRdb holds only the in-frame ones, with some missing. The sample contains more than 15,000 clones, 82% of which appear only once. Notes on the study in general: Some patients, about an eighth of the roughly 65, had a largest CD8+ clone that exceeded 20% of CD8+ cells. Rheumatoid arthritis patients showed CD8+ clonality increasing with age, unlike healthy controls. Measured CD8+ T-cell clonality, a value compared between rheumatoid arthritis patients and age-matched healthy controls, did not differ significantly.

The germline CDR1 and CDR2 sequences are LNHDA and SQIVND (reference sequence). CDR3 length equals 15 residues. Trimming removed 6 bases from V and 4 bases from J; junction bases left unmatched: 11. The study pulled out CD4+ and CD8+ cells with positive magnetic bead selection and then checked their purity by flow cytometry. This clone was counted between two and nine times. What it binds is not known. J is TRBJ1-2 and V is TRBV19; 7 positions agree with TRBD1. This TCR came from an adult with rheumatoid arthritis. Material for sequencing was CD8+ T cells sorted from blood. This CDR3 is CASSNRGRGIYGYTF. CDR3 in DNA: TGTGCCAGTAGCAACAGGGGCCGCGGGATCTATGGCTACACCTTC.